This T cell receptor beta chain is from a study (dated by TCRdb to about 2015). Some background on the complete study: The study examined whether tumor-infiltrating Tregs in breast cancer are drawn from blood Tregs or arise in situ by conversion from other CD4+ T cell subsets.

Results and caveats for the whole study, not just this receptor: Tumor memory CD4+ T cell TCR gene usage was found to cluster with blood and lymph node memory CD4+ cells and with lymph node naive CD4+ cells. The larger-cohort validation was restricted to a single TCR beta V-J rearrangement rather than whole repertoires. Tumor-infiltrating Treg TCR alpha and beta sequences overlapped most with tumor naive CD4+ T cells, then with blood naive CD4+ T cells.

Amplification of full-length TCR variable regions was done by 5' RACE PCR using constant-region reverse primers, and this step was followed by semi-nested PCR with Nested Universal Primer A. Using the ReliaPrep RNA Cell Miniprep System, total RNA was extracted, and the SMARTer RACE 5'/3' Kit was then used to reverse transcribe the RNA into 5'RACE-ready cDNA. Multiplex adaptors were used to barcode full-length TCR alpha and beta libraries, and the barcoded libraries were sequenced on an Illumina MiSeq. In the paper's pipeline: For each of nine subset-tissue groups, sequencing data from the five patients were combined, and the groups were compared by unsupervised clustering of TCR gene usage. The Morisita-Horn index was used to calculate repertoire similarity, with shared sequences weighted according to their contribution to each repertoire. The raw public data were reprocessed by TCRdb itself: fastp quality trimming at Q25, MiXCR clonotype calling, in-frame beta chains only. Rows are combined by CDR3 protein, so each entry shows the most common genes and DNA. The V and J calls follow TCRdb's processing rather than the paper's. The sample profile shows around 50,000 distinct CDR3 sequences; 28% of them were found once. The ten largest clones represent approximately 3.2% of the sample.

CD4+CD45RO+CD25- cells were isolated as memory CD4+ T cells. Tregs, naive and memory CD4+ T cells from tumor, blood and ipsilateral draining lymph nodes of a handful of breast cancer patients underwent full-length TCR alpha and beta sequencing. Tumor tissue, along with lymph nodes from ipsilateral axillary dissection, was perfused with PBS, minced, and then digested using collagenase I and hyaluronidase. A purity exceeding 90% was confirmed by FACS for the sorted cell populations. V has 2 bases trimmed and J has 6 bases trimmed; junction bases matching no gene number 8. The CDR3, cysteine through phenylalanine, is 16 amino acids long. The sequence is cut down to CDR3 DNA, 48 bases in frame from base 1. CDR1 and CDR2 (SGHRS, YFSETQ) derive from the germline V gene. In this sample, this clonotype turned up a few times. What this receptor recognizes is not known. Base-call qualities are not available, and no considerably larger clone is one nucleotide away.

The sequence was obtained from a female donor with breast cancer. This receptor chain uses TRBV5-1 and TRBJ2-1, and TRBD2 matches 10 of the central bases. The source material was tumor-infiltrating memory CD4+ T cells sorted from the breast tumor. The cell subset or site label, as the study defines it: memory CD4+ T cells, CD4+CD45RO+CD25-. In nucleotide form, the sequence is TGCGCCAGCAGCTTATGGGGACTAGCGTCGGGCAATGAGCAGTTCTTC. It translates to CASSLWGLASGNEQFF.